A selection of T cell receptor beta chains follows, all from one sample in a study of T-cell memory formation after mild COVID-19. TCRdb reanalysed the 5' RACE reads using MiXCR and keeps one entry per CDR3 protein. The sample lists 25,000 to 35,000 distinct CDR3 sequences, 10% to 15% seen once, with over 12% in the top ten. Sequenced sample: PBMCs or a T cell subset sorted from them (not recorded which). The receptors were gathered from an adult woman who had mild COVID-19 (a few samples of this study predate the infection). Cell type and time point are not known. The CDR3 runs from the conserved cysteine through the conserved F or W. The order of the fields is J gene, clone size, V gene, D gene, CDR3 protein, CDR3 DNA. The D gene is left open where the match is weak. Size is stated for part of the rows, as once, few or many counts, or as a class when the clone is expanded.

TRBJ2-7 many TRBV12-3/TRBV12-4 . CASSPLRGVGHEQYF TGTGCCAGCAGCCCTCTGAGGGGGGTGGGTCACGAGCAGTACTTC
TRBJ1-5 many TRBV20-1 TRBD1 CSASGQGYQPQHF TGCAGTGCTAGTGGACAGGGATATCAGCCCCAGCATTTT
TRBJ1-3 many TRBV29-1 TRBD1 CSVEDRDRTGNTIYF TGCAGCGTTGAAGATCGGGACAGAACTGGAAACACCATATATTTT
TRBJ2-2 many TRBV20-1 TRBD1 CSARIQGEDAGELFF TGCAGTGCTAGAATACAGGGGGAGGACGCCGGGGAGCTGTTTTTT
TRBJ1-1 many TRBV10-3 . CAIGRTAMNTEAFF TGTGCCATCGGACGGACCGCCATGAACACTGAAGCTTTCTTT
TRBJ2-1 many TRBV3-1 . CASSQGHSLNNEQFF TGTGCCAGCAGCCAAGGGCATAGCCTAAACAATGAGCAGTTCTTC
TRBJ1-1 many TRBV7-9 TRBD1 CASRRTGVDTEAFF TGTGCCAGCAGGCGGACAGGGGTTGACACTGAAGCTTTCTTT
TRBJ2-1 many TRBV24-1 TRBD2 CATSETASGRGNEQFF TGTGCCACCAGTGAGACCGCTAGCGGGAGGGGTAATGAGCAGTTCTTC
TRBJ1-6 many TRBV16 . CASSQSGGSSYNSPLHF TGTGCCAGCAGCCAATCGGGCGGAAGCTCCTATAATTCACCCCTCCACTTT
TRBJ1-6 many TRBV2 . CASDRESSYNSPLHF TGTGCCAGCGACCGGGAAAGCTCCTATAATTCACCCCTCCACTTT
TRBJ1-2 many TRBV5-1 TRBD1 CASSPWTGSNYGYTF TGCGCCAGCAGCCCCTGGACAGGGTCGAACTATGGCTACACCTTC
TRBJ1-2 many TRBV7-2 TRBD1 CASSSDRGLGGYTF TGTGCCAGCAGCTCAGACAGGGGGCTCGGTGGCTACACCTTC
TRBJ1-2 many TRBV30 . CAWSRTDYGYTF TGTGCCTGGAGCCGGACGGACTATGGCTACACCTTC
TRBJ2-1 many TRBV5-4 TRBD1 CASSLEGGLYNEQFF TGTGCCAGCAGCTTGGAAGGGGGCCTTTACAATGAGCAGTTCTTC
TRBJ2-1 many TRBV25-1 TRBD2 CASSDRIGLAGVNEQFF TGTGCCAGCAGTGATCGTATCGGACTAGCGGGAGTAAATGAGCAGTTCTTC
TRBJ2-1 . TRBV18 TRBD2 CASATSGSSYNEQFF TGTGCCAGTGCGACTAGCGGGAGCTCCTACAATGAGCAGTTCTTC
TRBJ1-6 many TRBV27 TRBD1 CASSPGQGGNNSPLHF TGTGCCAGCAGCCCTGGACAGGGAGGCAATAATTCACCCCTCCACTTT
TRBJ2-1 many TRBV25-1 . CASSQGYSGNEQFF TGTGCCAGCAGTCAAGGATACAGCGGTAATGAGCAGTTCTTC
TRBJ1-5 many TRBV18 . CASSPGGGNYQPQHF TGTGCCAGCTCACCAGGGGGGGGCAACTATCAGCCCCAGCATTTT
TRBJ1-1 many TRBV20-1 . CSARKPRGDSTEAFF TGCAGTGCTAGAAAACCCCGAGGAGACAGCACTGAAGCTTTCTTT
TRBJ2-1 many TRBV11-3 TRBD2 CASSLDVILAGTNEQFF TGTGCCAGCAGCTTAGATGTGATTCTAGCGGGAACCAATGAGCAGTTCTTC
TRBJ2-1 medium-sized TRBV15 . CATSRVLGRGNEQFF TGTGCCACCAGCAGAGTGTTAGGTAGAGGTAATGAGCAGTTCTTC
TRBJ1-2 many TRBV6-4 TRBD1 CASSATGTGISGYTF TGTGCCAGCAGCGCCACCGGGACAGGGATAAGTGGCTACACCTTC
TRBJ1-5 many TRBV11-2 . CASSLGGDYQPQHF TGTGCCAGCAGCTTAGGGGGGGACTATCAGCCCCAGCATTTT
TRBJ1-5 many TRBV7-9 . CASSDSSNQPQHF TGTGCCAGCAGTGACAGTTCCAATCAGCCCCAGCATTTT
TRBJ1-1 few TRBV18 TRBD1 CASSPGQGQNTEAFF TGTGCCAGCTCACCGGGACAGGGACAGAACACTGAAGCTTTCTTT
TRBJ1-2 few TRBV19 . CASSIGRNYGYTF TGTGCCAGTAGTATAGGCAGAAACTATGGCTACACCTTC
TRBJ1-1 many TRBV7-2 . CASSFWGARNTEAFF TGTGCCAGCAGCTTCTGGGGGGCTCGGAACACTGAAGCTTTCTTT
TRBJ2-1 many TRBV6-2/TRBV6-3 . CASRGGIGGEAGEEQFF TGTGCCAGCAGGGGGGGTATCGGAGGGGAGGCAGGCGAGGAGCAGTTCTTC
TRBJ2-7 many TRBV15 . CATSRDTQYEQYF TGTGCCACCAGCAGAGATACCCAATACGAGCAGTACTTC
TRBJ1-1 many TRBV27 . CASAVYRLTEAFF TGTGCCAGCGCAGTGTACAGACTCACTGAAGCTTTCTTT